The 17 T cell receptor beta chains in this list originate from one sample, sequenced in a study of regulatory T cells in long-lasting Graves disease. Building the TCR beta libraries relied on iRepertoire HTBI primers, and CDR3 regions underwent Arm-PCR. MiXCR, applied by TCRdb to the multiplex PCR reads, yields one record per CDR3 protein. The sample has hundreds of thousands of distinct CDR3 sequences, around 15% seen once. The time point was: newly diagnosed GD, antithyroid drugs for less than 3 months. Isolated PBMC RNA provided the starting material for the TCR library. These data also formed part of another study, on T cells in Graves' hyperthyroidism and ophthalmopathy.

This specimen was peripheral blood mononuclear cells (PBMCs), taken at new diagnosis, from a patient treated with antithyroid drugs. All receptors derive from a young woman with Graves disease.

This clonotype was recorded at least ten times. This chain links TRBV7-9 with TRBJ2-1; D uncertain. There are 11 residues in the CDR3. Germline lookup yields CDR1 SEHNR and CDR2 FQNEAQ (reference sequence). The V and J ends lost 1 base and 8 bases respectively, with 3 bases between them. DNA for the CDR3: TGTGCCAGCAGCTTAGTTTATGAGCAGTTCTTC. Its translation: CASSLVYEQFF.

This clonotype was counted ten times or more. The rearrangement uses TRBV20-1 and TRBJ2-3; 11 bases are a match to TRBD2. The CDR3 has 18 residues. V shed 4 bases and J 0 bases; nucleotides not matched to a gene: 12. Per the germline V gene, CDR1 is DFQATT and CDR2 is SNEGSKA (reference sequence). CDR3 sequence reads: CSATTATSGTSSTDTQYF. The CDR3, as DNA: TGCAGTGCTACCACGGCGACTAGCGGGACTTCTAGCACAGATACGCAGTATTTT.

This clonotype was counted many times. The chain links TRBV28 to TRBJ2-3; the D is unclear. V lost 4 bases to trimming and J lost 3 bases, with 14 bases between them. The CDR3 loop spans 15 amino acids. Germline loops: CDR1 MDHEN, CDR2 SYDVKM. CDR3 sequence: CASSSPRVSTDTQYF. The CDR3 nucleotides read TGTGCCAGCAGTTCTCCCCGGGTATCGACAGATACGCAGTATTTT.

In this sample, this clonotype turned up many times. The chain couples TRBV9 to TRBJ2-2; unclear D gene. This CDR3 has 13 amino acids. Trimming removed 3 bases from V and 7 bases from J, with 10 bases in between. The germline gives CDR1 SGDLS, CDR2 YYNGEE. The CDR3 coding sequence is TGTGCCAGCAGCGCTGGTAGTGACGGGGAGCTGTTTTTT. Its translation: CASSAGSDGELFF. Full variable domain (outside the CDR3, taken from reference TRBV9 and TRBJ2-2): DSGVTQTPKHLITATGQRVTLRCSPRSGDLSVYWYQQSLDQGLQFLIQYYNGEERAKGNILERFSAQQFPDLHSELNLSSLELGDSALYFCASSAGSDGELFFGEGSRLTVL.

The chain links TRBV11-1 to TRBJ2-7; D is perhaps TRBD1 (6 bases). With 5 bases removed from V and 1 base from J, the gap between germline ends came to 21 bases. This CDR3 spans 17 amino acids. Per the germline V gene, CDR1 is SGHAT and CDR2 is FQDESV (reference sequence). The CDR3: CASSPGEMGGISYEQYF. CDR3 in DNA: TGTGCCAGCAGCCCAGGGGAAATGGGCGGTATTTCCTACGAGCAGTACTTC.

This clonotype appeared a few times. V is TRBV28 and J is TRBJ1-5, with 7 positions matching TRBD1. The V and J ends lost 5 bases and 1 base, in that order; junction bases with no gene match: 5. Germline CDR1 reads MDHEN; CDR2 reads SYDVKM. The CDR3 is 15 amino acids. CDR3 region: CASSVPDRSNQPQHF. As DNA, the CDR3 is TGTGCCAGCAGTGTCCCGGACAGGAGCAATCAGCCCCAGCATTTT.

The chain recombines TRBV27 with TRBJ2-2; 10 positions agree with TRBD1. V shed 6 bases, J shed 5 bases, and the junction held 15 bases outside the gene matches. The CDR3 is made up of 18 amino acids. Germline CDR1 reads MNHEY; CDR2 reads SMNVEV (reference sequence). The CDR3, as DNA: TGTGCCAGCAGCCATTCCTCGCCCGGGACAGGGGCTACCGGGGAGCTGTTTTTT. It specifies CASSHSSPGTGATGELFF.

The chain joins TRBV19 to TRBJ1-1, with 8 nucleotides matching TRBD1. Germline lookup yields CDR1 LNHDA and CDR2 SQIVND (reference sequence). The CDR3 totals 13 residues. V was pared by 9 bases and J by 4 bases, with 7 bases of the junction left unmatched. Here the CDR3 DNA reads TGTGCCAGCGGCAGGGGGCCGGGCACTGAAGCTTTCTTT. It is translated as CASGRGPGTEAFF.

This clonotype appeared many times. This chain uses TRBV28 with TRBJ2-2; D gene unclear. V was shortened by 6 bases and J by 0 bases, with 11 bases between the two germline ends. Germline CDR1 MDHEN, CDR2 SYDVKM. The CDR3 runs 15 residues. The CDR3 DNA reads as TGTGCCAGCAGCTCACTCGAGGCGAACACCGGGGAGCTGTTTTTT. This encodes CASSSLEANTGELFF.

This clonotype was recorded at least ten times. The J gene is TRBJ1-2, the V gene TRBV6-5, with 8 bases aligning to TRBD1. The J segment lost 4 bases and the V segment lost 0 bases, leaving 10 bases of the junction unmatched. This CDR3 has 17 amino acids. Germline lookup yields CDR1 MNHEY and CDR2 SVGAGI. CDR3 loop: CASSYSTLTGAGYGYTF. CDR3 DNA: TGTGCCAGCAGTTACTCAACCTTGACAGGGGCGGGCTATGGCTACACCTTC.

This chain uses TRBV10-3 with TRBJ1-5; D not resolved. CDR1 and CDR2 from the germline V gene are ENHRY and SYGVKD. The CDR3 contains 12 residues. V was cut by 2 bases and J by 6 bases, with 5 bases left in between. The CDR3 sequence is CAISEDSQPQHF. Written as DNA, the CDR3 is TGTGCCATCAGTGAGGATAGTCAGCCCCAGCATTTT.

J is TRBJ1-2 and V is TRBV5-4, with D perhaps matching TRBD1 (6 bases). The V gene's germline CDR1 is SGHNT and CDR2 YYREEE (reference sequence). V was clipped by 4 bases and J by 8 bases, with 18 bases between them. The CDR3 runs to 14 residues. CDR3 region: CASSRWAGEEGYTF. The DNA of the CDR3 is TGTGCCAGCAGCCGTTGGGCAGGGGAGGAAGGCTACACCTTC.

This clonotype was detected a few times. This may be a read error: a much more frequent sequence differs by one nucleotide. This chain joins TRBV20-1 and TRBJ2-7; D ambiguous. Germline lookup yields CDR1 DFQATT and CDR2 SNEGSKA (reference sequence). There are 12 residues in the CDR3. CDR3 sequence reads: CSAIDWAYERYF. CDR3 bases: TGCAGTGCTATAGACTGGGCCTACGAGCGGTACTTC.

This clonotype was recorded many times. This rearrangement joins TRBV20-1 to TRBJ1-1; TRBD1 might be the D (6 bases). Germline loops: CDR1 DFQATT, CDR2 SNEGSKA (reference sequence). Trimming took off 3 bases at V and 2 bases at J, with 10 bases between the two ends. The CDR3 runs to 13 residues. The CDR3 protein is CSASGTLNTEAFF. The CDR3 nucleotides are TGCAGTGCTAGCGGGACATTAAACACTGAAGCTTTCTTT.

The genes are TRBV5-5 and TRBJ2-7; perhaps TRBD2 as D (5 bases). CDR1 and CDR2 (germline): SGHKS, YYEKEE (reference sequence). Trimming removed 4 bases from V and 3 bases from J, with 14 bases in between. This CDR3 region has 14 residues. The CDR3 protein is CASSPSRVSYEQYF. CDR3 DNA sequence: TGTGCCAGCAGCCCCTCGCGGGTGAGCTACGAGCAGTACTTC.

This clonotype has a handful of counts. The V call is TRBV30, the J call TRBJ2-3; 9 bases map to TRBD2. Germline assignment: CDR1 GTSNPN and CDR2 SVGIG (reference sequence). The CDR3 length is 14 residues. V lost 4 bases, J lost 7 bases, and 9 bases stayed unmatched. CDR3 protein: CAWNSGRRGNTQYF. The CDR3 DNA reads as TGTGCCTGGAACAGCGGGAGGCGGGGGAATACGCAGTATTTT.

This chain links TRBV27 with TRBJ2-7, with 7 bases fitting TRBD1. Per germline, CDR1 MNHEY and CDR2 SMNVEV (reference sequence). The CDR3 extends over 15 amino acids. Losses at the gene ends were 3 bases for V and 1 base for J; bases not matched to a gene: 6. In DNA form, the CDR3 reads TGTGCCAGCAGTTTGGTAGGGGGCAGGTCCTACGAGCAGTACTTC. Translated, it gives CASSLVGGRSYEQYF.